This TCR beta chain was found in a study of blood T cell repertoires in COVID-19. Background on the study: From the United States, Italy and Spain came samples of acute and convalescent COVID-19. The cDNA or gDNA used as material had been derived from T cells, B-cell-depleted T cells, or PBMCs.

The junction had 8 bases not matched to a gene; V was cut back by 4 bases and J by 1 base. The germline V gene encodes CDR1 SGHNT and CDR2 YYREEE (reference sequence). The CDR3 runs 16 residues. Methods used by the authors: Estimation of nucleated cell counts relied on the amplification of reference gene primers. Assay: immunoSEQ multiplex PCR; the TCRdb copy retains only in-frame clones and omits some. The V and J calls and clone size come from that table; D and trimming were worked out from the DNA. The sample includes around 29,000 clones, roughly 86% of them seen just once. The TCR sequence derives from a human donor with active COVID-19. The donor label of this sample is uncertain. The sample taken for sequencing was peripheral blood. The rearrangement joins TRBV5-4 to TRBJ1-1; TRBD1 aligns across 9 bases. The CDR3 nucleotides read TGTGCCAGCAGCCCAGGACAGGGGACCCAGAACACTGAAGCTTTCTTT. Amino acid sequence: CASSPGQGTQNTEAFF. The variable domain in full, with the rest retrieved from reference TRBV5-4 and TRBJ1-1, is ETGVTQSPTHLIKTRGQQVTLRCSSQSGHNTVSWYQQALGQGPQFIFQYYREEENGRGNFPPRFSGLQFPNYSSELNVNALELDDSALYLCASSPGQGTQNTEAFFGQGTRLTVV.